This TCR beta chain was captured by sequencing in a study of CD8 T cells in ankylosing spondylitis. The germline gives CDR1 SEHNR, CDR2 FQNEAQ (reference sequence). This CDR3 region has 15 residues. V lost 5 bases and J lost 4; bases outside the gene matches: 5. This clonotype was recorded at least ten times. TCRdb reprocessed the 5' RACE reads with MiXCR, giving one entry per CDR3 protein. The sample shows 250,000 or so distinct CDR3 sequences, under 20% of them seen only once. The genes are TRBV7-9 and TRBJ2-1; 10 positions agree with TRBD2. Sequencing input: blood, either unsorted or a sorted T cell fraction (not recorded which). This clonotype originated in a male donor with ankylosing spondylitis or in good health (not recorded which). The CDR3 DNA is TGTGCCAGCAGCCCTTGGACTAGCGGTTACAATGAGCAGTTCTTC. Its translation is CASSPWTSGYNEQFF.